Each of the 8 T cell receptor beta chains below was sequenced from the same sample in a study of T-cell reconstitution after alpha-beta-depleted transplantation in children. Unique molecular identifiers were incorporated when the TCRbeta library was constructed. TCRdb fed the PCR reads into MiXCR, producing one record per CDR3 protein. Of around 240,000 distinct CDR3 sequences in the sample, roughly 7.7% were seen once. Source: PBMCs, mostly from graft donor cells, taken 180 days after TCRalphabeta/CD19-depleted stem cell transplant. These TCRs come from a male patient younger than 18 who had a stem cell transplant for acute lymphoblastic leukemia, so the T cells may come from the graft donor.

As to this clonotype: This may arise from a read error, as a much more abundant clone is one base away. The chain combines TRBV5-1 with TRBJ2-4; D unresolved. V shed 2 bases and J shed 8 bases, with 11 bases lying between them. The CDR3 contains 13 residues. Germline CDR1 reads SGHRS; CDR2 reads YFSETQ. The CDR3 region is CASSFKAVDIQYF. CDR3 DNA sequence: TGCGCCAGCAGCTTTAAGGCAGTAGACATTCAGTACTTC.

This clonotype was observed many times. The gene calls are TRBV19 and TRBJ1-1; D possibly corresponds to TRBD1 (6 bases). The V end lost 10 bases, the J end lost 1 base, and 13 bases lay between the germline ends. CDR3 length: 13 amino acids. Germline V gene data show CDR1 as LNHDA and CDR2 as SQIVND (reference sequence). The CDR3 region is CATMGRGNTEAFF. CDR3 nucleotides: TGTGCCACAATGGGCAGGGGGAACACTGAAGCTTTCTTT.

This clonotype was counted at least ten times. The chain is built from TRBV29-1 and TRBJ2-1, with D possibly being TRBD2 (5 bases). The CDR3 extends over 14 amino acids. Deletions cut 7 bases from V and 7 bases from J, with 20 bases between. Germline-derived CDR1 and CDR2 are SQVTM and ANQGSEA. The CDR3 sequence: CSGMDSPLKNEQFF. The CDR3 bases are TGCAGCGGGATGGACTCCCCGCTTAAGAATGAGCAGTTCTTC.

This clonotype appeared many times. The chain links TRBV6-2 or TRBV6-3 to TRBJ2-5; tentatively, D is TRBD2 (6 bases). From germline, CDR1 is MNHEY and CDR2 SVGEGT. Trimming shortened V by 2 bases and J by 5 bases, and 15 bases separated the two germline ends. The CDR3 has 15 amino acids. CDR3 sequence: CASSYPQGGLETQYF. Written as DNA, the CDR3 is TGTGCCAGCAGTTACCCCCAGGGAGGTTTGGAGACCCAGTACTTC.

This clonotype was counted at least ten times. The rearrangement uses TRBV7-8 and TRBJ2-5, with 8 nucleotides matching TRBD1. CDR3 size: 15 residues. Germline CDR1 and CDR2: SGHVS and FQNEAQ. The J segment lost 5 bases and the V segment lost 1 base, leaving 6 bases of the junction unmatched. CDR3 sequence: CASSLVRTGKETQYF. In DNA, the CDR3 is TGTGCCAGCAGCTTAGTCCGGACAGGGAAGGAGACCCAGTACTTC.

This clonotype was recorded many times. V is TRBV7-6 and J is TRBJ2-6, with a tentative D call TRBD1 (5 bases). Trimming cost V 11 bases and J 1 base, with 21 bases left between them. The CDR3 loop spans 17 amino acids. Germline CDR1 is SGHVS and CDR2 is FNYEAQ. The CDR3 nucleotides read TGTGCCCCGAACCGCGGCAGGGCCCCGTCTGGGGCCAACGTCCTGACTTTC. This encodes CAPNRGRAPSGANVLTF.

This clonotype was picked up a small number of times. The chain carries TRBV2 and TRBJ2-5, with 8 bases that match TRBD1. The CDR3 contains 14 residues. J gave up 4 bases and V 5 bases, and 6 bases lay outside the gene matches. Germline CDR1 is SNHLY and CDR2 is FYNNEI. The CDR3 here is CASSSDRGSETQYF. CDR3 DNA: TGTGCCAGCAGTTCTGACAGGGGATCAGAGACCCAGTACTTC.

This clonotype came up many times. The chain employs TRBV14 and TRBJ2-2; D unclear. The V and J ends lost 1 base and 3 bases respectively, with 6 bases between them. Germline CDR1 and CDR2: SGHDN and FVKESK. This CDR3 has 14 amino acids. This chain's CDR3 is CASSQARHTGELFF. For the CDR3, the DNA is TGTGCCAGCAGCCAAGCTCGGCACACCGGGGAGCTGTTTTTT.